This TCR beta chain is drawn from a study of spatial heterogeneity in lung cancer. This CDR3 contains 15 residues. V lost 1 base to trimming and J lost 4 bases, with 14 bases between them. Time point indicated: sample taken at primary tumor resection. Without sorting, whole RNA was sequenced from tumor, nontumor lung or frozen PBMC. MiXCR, run by TCRdb on the 5' RACE reads, gives a single entry per CDR3 protein. Found here are 500 to 700 distinct CDR3 sequences, 9.5% to 11% of them singletons; the top ten hold 20% to 25%. In this sample, this clonotype turned up once. This chain joins TRBV12-3 or TRBV12-4 and TRBJ2-7; D unresolved. The specimen comprised normal lung tissue next to the tumor, sampled at surgery. This clonotype was obtained from a male donor with early-stage non-small cell lung cancer. The DNA of the CDR3 is TGTGCCAGCAGTTTAGGGTCGGGTCTTAGGTACGAGCAGTACTTC. Protein sequence: CASSLGSGLRYEQYF.